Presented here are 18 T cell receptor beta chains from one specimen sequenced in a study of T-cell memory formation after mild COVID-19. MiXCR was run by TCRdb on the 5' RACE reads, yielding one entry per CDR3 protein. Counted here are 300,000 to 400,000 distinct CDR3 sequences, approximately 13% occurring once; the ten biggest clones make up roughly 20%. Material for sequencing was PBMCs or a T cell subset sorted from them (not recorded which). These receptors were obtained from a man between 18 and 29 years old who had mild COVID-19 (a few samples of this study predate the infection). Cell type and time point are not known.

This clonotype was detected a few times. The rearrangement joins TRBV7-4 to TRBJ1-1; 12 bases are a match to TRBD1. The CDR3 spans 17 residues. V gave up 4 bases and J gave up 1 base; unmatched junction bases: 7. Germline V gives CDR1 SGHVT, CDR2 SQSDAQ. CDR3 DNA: TGTGCCAGCAGCTCCCGGGACAGGGGGCCCTCGAACACTGAAGCTTTCTTT. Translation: CASSSRDRGPSNTEAFF.

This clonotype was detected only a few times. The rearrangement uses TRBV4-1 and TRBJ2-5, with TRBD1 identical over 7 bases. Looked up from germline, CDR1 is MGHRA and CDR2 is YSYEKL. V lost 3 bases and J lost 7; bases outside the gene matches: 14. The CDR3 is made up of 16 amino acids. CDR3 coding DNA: TGCGCCAGCAGCCAGCCTCAGGGACAGCCTTCTGGGACCCAGTACTTC. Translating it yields CASSQPQGQPSGTQYF.

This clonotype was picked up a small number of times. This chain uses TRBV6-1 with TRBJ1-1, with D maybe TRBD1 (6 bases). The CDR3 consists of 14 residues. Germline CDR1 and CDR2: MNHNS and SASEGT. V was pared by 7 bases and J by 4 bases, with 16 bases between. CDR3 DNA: TGTGCCAGCAAAAGGGGGTCACAGTCCACTGAAGCTTTCTTT. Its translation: CASKRGSQSTEAFF.

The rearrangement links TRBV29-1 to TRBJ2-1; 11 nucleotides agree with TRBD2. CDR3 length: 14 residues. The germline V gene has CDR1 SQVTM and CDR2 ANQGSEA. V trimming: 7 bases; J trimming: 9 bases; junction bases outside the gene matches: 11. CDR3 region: CSAVAGGPNAEQFF. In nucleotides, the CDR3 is TGCAGCGCCGTAGCGGGGGGGCCGAACGCTGAGCAGTTCTTC.

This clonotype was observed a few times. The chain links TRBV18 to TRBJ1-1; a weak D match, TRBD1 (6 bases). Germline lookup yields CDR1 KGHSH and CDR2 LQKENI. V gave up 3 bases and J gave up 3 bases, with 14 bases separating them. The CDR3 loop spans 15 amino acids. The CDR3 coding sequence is TGTGCCAGCTCACCGGTACAGGGTGGGGACACTGAAGCTTTCTTT. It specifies CASSPVQGGDTEAFF.

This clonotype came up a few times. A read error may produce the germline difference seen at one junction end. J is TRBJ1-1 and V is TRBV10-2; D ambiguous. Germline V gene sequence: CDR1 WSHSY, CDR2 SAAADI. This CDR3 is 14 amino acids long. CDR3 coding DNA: TGCGCCAGCAGTCCCGTTGCGTCCAACAGTGAAGCTTTCTTT. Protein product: CASSPVASNSEAFF.

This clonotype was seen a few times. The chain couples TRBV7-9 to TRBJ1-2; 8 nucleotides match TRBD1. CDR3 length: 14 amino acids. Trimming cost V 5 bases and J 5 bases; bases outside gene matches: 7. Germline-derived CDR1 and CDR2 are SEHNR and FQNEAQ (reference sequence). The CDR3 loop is CASSPGQGAYGYTF. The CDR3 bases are TGTGCCAGCAGCCCAGGACAGGGCGCATATGGCTACACCTTC.

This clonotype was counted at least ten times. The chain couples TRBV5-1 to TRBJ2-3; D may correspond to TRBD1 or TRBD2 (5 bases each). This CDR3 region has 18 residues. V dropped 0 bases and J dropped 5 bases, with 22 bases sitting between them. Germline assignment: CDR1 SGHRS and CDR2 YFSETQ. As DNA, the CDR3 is TGCGCCAGCAGCTTGGGATGGTCGGGACCCACTGGGGGAGATACGCAGTATTTT. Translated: CASSLGWSGPTGGDTQYF. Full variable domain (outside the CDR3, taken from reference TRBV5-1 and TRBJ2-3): KAGVTQTPRYLIKTRGQQVTLSCSPISGHRSVSWYQQTPGQGLQFLFEYFSETQRNKGNFPGRFSGRQFSNSRSEMNVSTLELGDSALYLCASSLGWSGPTGGDTQYFGPGTRLTVL.

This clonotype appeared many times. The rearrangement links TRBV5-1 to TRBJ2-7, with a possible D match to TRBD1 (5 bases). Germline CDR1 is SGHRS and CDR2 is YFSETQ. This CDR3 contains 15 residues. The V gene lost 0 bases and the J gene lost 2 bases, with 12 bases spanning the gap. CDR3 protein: CASSLVQVRPYEQYF. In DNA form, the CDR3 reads TGCGCCAGCAGCTTGGTACAGGTTCGGCCCTACGAGCAGTACTTC.

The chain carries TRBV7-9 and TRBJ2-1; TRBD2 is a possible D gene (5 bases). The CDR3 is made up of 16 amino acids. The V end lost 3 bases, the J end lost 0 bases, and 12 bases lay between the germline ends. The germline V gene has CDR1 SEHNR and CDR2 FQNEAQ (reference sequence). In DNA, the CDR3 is TGTGCCAGCAGCTTTATGGGAGACTACTCCTACAATGAGCAGTTCTTC. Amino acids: CASSFMGDYSYNEQFF.

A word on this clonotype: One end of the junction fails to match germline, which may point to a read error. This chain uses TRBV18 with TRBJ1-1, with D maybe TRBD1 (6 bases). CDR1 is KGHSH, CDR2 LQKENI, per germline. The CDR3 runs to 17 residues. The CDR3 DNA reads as TGTGCCATCTCACCAGGGGACGCGATACCCTTGAACACTGAAGCTTTCTTT. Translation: CAISPGDAIPLNTEAFF.

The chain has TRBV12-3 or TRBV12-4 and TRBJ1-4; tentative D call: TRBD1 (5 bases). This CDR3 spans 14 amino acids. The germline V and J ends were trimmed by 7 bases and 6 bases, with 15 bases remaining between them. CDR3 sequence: CASIPGGADEKLFF. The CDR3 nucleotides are TGTGCCAGCATCCCAGGTGGGGCGGATGAAAAACTGTTTTTT.

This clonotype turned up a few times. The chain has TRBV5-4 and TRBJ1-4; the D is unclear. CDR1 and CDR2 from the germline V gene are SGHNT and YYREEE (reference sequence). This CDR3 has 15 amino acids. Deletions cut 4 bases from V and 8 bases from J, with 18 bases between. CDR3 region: CASSQTSAVGEKLFF. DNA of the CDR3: TGTGCCAGCAGCCAAACGTCGGCAGTAGGAGAAAAACTGTTTTTT.

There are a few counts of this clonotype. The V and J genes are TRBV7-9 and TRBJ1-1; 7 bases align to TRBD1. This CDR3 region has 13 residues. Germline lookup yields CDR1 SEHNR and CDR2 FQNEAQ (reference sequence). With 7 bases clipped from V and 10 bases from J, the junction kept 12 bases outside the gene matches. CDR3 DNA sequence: TGTGCCAGCACCCCAGAGACAGGGACTCTAGCTTTCTTT. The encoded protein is CASTPETGTLAFF.

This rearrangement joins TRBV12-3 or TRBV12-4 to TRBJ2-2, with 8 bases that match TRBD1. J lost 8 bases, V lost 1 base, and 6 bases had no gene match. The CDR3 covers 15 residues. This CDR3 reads CASSLVMQGAGELFF. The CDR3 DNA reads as TGTGCCAGCAGTTTAGTAATGCAGGGGGCGGGGGAGCTGTTTTTT.

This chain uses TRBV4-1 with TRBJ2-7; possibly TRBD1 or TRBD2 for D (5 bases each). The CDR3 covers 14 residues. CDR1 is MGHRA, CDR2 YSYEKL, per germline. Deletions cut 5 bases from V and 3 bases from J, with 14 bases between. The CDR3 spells CASSGWGFGYEQYF. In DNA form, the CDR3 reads TGCGCCAGCAGCGGCTGGGGGTTTGGCTACGAGCAGTACTTC.

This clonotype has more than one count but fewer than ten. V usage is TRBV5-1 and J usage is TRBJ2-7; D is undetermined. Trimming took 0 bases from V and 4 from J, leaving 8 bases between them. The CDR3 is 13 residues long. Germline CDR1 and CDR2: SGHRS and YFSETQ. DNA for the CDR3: TGCGCCAGCAGCTTGGCCGTTCTGTACGAGCAGTACTTC. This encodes CASSLAVLYEQYF. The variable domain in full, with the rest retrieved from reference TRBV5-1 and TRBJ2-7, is KAGVTQTPRYLIKTRGQQVTLSCSPISGHRSVSWYQQTPGQGLQFLFEYFSETQRNKGNFPGRFSGRQFSNSRSEMNVSTLELGDSALYLCASSLAVLYEQYFGPGTRLTVT.

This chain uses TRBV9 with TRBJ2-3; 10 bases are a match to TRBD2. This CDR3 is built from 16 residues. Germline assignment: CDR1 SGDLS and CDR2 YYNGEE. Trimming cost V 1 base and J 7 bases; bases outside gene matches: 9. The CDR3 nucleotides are TGTGCCAGCAGCGTATCTAGCGGGGGTTCTATACATACGCAGTATTTT. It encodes CASSVSSGGSIHTQYF.